The 8 T cell receptor beta chains reported below all come from one sample, sequenced in a study of radiation and T cells in renal cell carcinoma. Time point: blood 2 weeks post-SBRT. Treatment reported: 15 Gy SBRT to primary tumor, nephrectomy 4 weeks later. Sequencing used immunoSEQ multiplex PCR; TCRdb keeps in-frame clones, though not all of them. The table includes around 70,000 clones, 82% detected once. The input for sequencing was blood, taken from a patient whose treatment included radiotherapy and nephrectomy. The receptors were sampled from a man aged 55 to 69 with renal cell carcinoma.

The chain uses TRBV14 and TRBJ1-5; weak D call: TRBD1 (5 bases). The V gene lost 2 bases and the J gene lost 2 bases, with 10 bases spanning the gap. The CDR3 is 15 residues long. The germline V gene has CDR1 SGHDN and CDR2 FVKESK. CDR3 nucleotide sequence: TGTGCCAGCAGCCAAACCCAAGGGGGCAATCAGCCCCAGCATTTT. It encodes CASSQTQGGNQPQHF. The entire variable domain, with the rest obtained from reference TRBV14 and TRBJ1-5, is as follows: EAGVTQFPSHSVIEKGQTVTLRCDPISGHDNLYWYRRVMGKEIKFLLHFVKESKQDESGMPNNRFLAERTGGTYSTLKVQPAELEDSGVYFCASSQTQGGNQPQHFGDGTRLSIL.

The count of this clone is one. The V gene is TRBV15, the J gene TRBJ2-3; D is unresolved. Germline V gives CDR1 LNHNV, CDR2 YYDKDF (reference sequence). This CDR3 contains 16 residues. The ends were cut back, 0 bases at V and 1 base at J, with 11 bases in the middle. CDR3 DNA sequence: TGTGCCACCAGCAGAGATAAGGCGGCGGGCACAGATACGCAGTATTTT. Its protein is CATSRDKAAGTDTQYF.

This clone was counted a single time. The V and J genes are TRBV5-1 and TRBJ2-5, with D perhaps TRBD1 (5 bases). Germline CDR1 reads SGHRS; CDR2 reads YFSETQ. This CDR3 is built from 14 residues. The V end lost 1 base, the J end lost 4 bases, and 11 bases lay between the germline ends. CDR3 protein: CASSLPQGRETQYF. The CDR3 DNA sequence: TGCGCCAGCAGCTTGCCTCAGGGTAGAGAGACCCAGTACTTC.

The chain links TRBV10-1 to TRBJ2-1, with 12 bases aligning to TRBD2. From germline, CDR1 is WNHNN and CDR2 SYGVQD (reference sequence). The CDR3 runs 13 residues. The ends lost 8 bases at V and 7 bases at J; junction bases unmatched: 3. The CDR3 is CASATSGRNEQFF. The CDR3 region has the DNA TGCGCCAGCGCGACTAGCGGGAGAAATGAGCAGTTCTTC.

CDR3 amino acids: CASSEYDRVIGYEQYF. DNA of the CDR3: TGTGCCAGCAGTGAATACGACAGGGTCATTGGATACGAGCAGTACTTC. This sequence joins TRBV25-1 and TRBJ2-7; 7 nucleotides match TRBD1. Per germline, CDR1 MGHDK and CDR2 SYGVNS. The trim removed 0 bases at V and 4 bases at J, leaving 9 bases unmatched. There are 16 residues in the CDR3.

CDR3 sequence (DNA): TGTGCCAGCAGCCGCCCAGGGTCGCGGCTCTACGAGCAGTACTTC. Its translation: CASSRPGSRLYEQYF. The chain links TRBV6-5 to TRBJ2-7; TRBD1 might be the D (5 bases). The germline V gene encodes CDR1 MNHEY and CDR2 SVGAGI. The CDR3 sequence is 15 residues long. The germline V and J ends were trimmed by 6 bases and 3 bases, with 18 bases remaining between them.

The rearrangement uses TRBV6-5 and TRBJ2-7; D not certain. V was pared by 8 bases and J by 0 bases, with 11 bases between. The CDR3 totals 13 residues. Germline V gene lookup returns CDR1 MNHEY and CDR2 SVGAGI. CDR3 DNA sequence: TGTGCCAGCTTCAAGGATGGCTCCTACGAGCAGTACTTC. Translated: CASFKDGSYEQYF.

Details on this clone: Germline is not matched at one junction end, which may reflect a read error. The J gene is TRBJ1-2, the V gene TRBV28, with D perhaps TRBD1 (5 bases). Germline CDR1 reads MDHEN; CDR2 reads SYDVKM. The CDR3 is 14 residues long. As DNA, the CDR3 is TGTGCCAGCAGTTTCGCAGGGACTCGGTATGACTACACCTTC. Protein: CASSFAGTRYDYTF.